The subject of this entry is one TCR beta chain. Authors' analysis steps: How many nucleated cells were present was estimated from reference gene primer amplification. Sequencing was performed with immunoSEQ multiplex PCR; in TCRdb, only in-frame clones are kept and a portion is missing. V and J calls and clone size are those listed in that table; D and trimming were worked out from the DNA. The sample shows roughly 250,000 clones, around 85% of them seen only once. Participants were aged about 18 to 89 years from around 25 US areas. Participant-given clinical history determined each cohort assignment. This CDR3 has 14 residues. Trimming cost V 7 bases and J 9 bases; bases outside gene matches: 7. Looked up from germline, CDR1 is MNHEY and CDR2 is SMNVEV (reference sequence). This record comes from a study of blood T cell repertoires in COVID-19.

The chain has TRBV27 and TRBJ1-6; 9 nucleotides match TRBD1. The TCR sequence derives from a woman in her 40s with acute COVID-19. The sequenced sample consisted of PBMCs or T cells enriched from blood (not recorded which). The CDR3 DNA reads as TGTGCCAGCAACCCACAGGGGGCTAGTTCACCCCTCCACTTT. This codes for CASNPQGASSPLHF.